This passage covers 5 T cell receptor beta chains from one sample sequenced in a study of blood T cells in healthy people across ages. A second roughly 7 to 12 cycle PCR used barcoded and J-beta primers. MiXCR was run by TCRdb on the 5' RACE reads, yielding one entry per CDR3 protein. The data hold roughly 560,000 distinct CDR3 sequences, with around 24% observed a single time. This sample also appeared in a second study, on T cells of mothers and their children.

Sequenced: blood. The source of these receptors is a boy aged 10-17 years in good health.

This clonotype was found once. The V call is TRBV6-1, the J call TRBJ1-5; weak D call: TRBD1 (5 bases). V was shortened by 6 bases and J by 4 bases, with 16 bases between the two germline ends. The CDR3 extends over 15 amino acids. CDR1 is MNHNS, CDR2 SASEGT, per germline. This CDR3 is CASRPGPRENQPQHF. CDR3 nucleotides: TGTGCCAGCAGGCCGGGACCTAGGGAAAATCAGCCCCAGCATTTT.

Only a few counts were recorded for this clonotype. V and J are TRBV20-1 and TRBJ2-4; 8 bases are a match to TRBD2. CDR3 length: 18 amino acids. The J segment lost 0 bases and the V segment lost 6 bases, leaving 16 bases of the junction unmatched. CDR1 and CDR2 from the germline V gene are DFQATT and SNEGSKA (reference sequence). In DNA form, the CDR3 reads TGCAGTGCCTGGCCTCCGGGACTAGAGACCCTAGCCAAAAACATTCAGTACTTC. Amino acids: CSAWPPGLETLAKNIQYF.

The chain has TRBV6-5 and TRBJ2-1; a weak D match, TRBD2 (5 bases). This CDR3 region has 15 residues. Per the germline V gene, CDR1 is MNHEY and CDR2 is SVGAGI. Trimming cost V 2 bases and J 0 bases, with 8 bases left between them. The CDR3 DNA is TGTGCCAGCAGTTACAGGGAGCGCTCCTACAATGAGCAGTTCTTC. Translation: CASSYRERSYNEQFF.

There are a few counts of this clonotype. The rearrangement joins TRBV11-2 to TRBJ2-5, with a possible D match to TRBD2 (5 bases). The CDR3 runs 15 residues. V gave up 1 base and J gave up 2 bases, with 11 bases separating them. Germline CDR1 reads SGHAT; CDR2 reads FQNNGV. CDR3 DNA: TGTGCCAGCAGCTTAGCGGAACGGGGACAAGAGACCCAGTACTTC. Its translation: CASSLAERGQETQYF.

This clonotype was seen a handful of times. The chain is built from TRBV28 and TRBJ2-7; 9 nucleotides align to TRBD2. This CDR3 is built from 18 residues. V shed 3 bases and J 0 bases; nucleotides not matched to a gene: 12. Germline CDR1 MDHEN, CDR2 SYDVKM. CDR3 amino acids: CASSFAGTSTRSSYEQYF. For the CDR3, the DNA is TGTGCCAGCAGTTTCGCGGGGACTAGCACCCGGAGCTCCTACGAGCAGTACTTC.